Below, 2 T cell receptor beta chains from the same sample are listed, as sequenced in a study of regulatory T cells in long-lasting Graves disease. The time point denotes: persistent/refractory GD, antithyroid drugs over 5 years with positive TRAb. There was RNA extracted from PBMCs, and the TCR library was made from it. Arm-PCR of CDR3 regions and iRepertoire HTBI primers were used to build TCR beta libraries. TCRdb re-derived calls from the multiplex PCR reads in MiXCR, one entry per CDR3 protein. This table holds approximately 470,000 distinct CDR3 sequences, roughly 20% found once. The sample in question was peripheral blood mononuclear cells (PBMCs), obtained when the disease was refractory, from a patient treated with antithyroid drugs. These receptors all stem from a female donor with Graves disease.

This clonotype was counted at least ten times. The chain has TRBV7-9 and TRBJ2-5; unclear D gene. V was pared by 7 bases and J by 9 bases, with 9 bases between. Germline V lookup: CDR1 SEHNR, CDR2 FQNEAQ (reference sequence). The CDR3 has 10 amino acids. The CDR3, as DNA: TGTGCCAGCACTGGGCCCCCCCAGTACTTC. Translating gives CASTGPPQYF.

The chain joins TRBV20-1 to TRBJ1-5; no reliable D call. Trimming took 2 bases from V and 7 from J, leaving 9 bases between them. The CDR3 totals 12 residues. Per germline, CDR1 DFQATT and CDR2 SNEGSKA (reference sequence). CDR3 in amino acids: CSARLGRQPQHF. DNA of the CDR3: TGCAGTGCTAGACTTGGCAGGCAGCCCCAGCATTTT.